This T cell receptor beta chain was sequenced for a study of response to subunit inactivated influenza vaccine. TCRdb reanalysed the RT-PCR reads using MiXCR and keeps one entry per CDR3 protein. There are 500,000 to 600,000 distinct CDR3 sequences in the sample; less than 15% occur only once, and approximately 12% lies in the top ten. The V end was cut by 3 bases, the J end by 10 bases, with 18 bases between. The CDR3 loop spans 14 amino acids. This TCR was recovered from a man aged 45-65 years who received an inactivated influenza vaccine. The chain uses TRBV12-3 or TRBV12-4 and TRBJ2-5; tentatively, D is TRBD1 (6 bases). The sample consisted of PBMCs from blood, taken 11 to 12 days after vaccination. For the CDR3, the DNA is TGTGCCAGCAGTTTGTCCCAGGGGACCAGGGGCCAGTACTTC. Its translation: CASSLSQGTRGQYF.